Sequencing of this T cell receptor beta chain was carried out in a study of PD-1 blockade in classical Hodgkin lymphoma (dated by TCRdb to between 2020 and 2021). With regard to the full study: Nivolumab dosing was 3 mg/kg intravenously every 2 weeks, continuing until either disease progression or unacceptable toxicity. The study used TCR beta sequencing and CyTOF to define a peripheral blood immune signature of response to PD-1 blockade in classical Hodgkin lymphoma. The research as a whole found: Trial patients achieving complete response had baseline diversity similar to newly diagnosed patients, whereas partial responders and progressors had significantly lower diversity. Diversity was lower in patients who began nivolumab less than 1 year after ASCT, so these patients were left out of later analyses to avoid confounding by immune reconstitution. Baseline TCR diversity was reported to be lower in newly diagnosed patients than in healthy donors, and even lower in relapsed/refractory patients. By C4D1, a significant rise was seen in CD4+ TCR diversity but not in CD8+ TCR diversity (p=0.0027 vs p=0.16), and the rise was most apparent among complete responders (p=0.02). The study was restricted to a single clinical trial cohort, and the causes of repertoire differences, possibly disease activity or prior therapy, were left undefined.

The germline V gene encodes CDR1 SNHLY and CDR2 FYNNEI. From its cysteine to its phenylalanine, the CDR3 spans 15 amino acids. The read is trimmed to its CDR3 DNA, 45 bases read in frame from base 1. The V end loses 4 bases and the J end loses 4 bases, and a stretch of 13 bases separates them. Details on this clone: Its antigen remains unidentified. No base qualities exist here, and no much larger clone lies one base off it.

The Qiagen DNeasy kit was used to extract genomic DNA from unsorted PBMCs and from the negatively selected CD4+ and CD8+ fractions. Using primers that anneal to V and J segments, immunoSEQ multiplex PCR amplified the TCR beta CDR3 regions. A synthetic immune receptor repertoire was used to minimize amplification bias, and any remaining bias was removed computationally after sequencing. In the original analysis: Repertoire diversity was quantified as the Shannon entropy index using custom Python scripts. Unsorted, CD4+ and CD8+ repertoires were analyzed separately, except in combined analyses where CD4+ and CD8+ sequences were merged in silico. Clonal expansion was defined as at least a 2-fold frequency increase after treatment relative to C1D1, with a pseudocount of 0.5 for undetected baseline clones. Clones with 0 or 1 copy at C1D1 were classified as singleton clones, and clones with 2 or more copies were classified as non-singleton clones. By matching protein sequences in sorted samples from the same patient, clones expanded in unsorted samples were annotated as CD4+, CD8+ or unknown. Diversity changes from C1D1 to C4D1 were tested in paired samples using Wilcoxon tests. The clones in this table, taken by TCRdb from immuneACCESS, are in-frame only. Not every clone is retained; where verified, under half of the shortfall comes from an unresolved V gene, and the cause of the rest is unknown. The DNA was the basis for D and trimming; V, J and clone size are from that table. This sample has 130,000 to 150,000 clones in its table, and less than 80% of those were observed once. Roughly a tenth of the sample comes from the top ten.

What the time point label conveys for this sample: cycle 2 day 1 (C2D1) of nivolumab. All trial patients had relapsed after autologous stem cell transplantation, with cohorts A, B and C differing in prior brentuximab vedotin exposure. A total of more than 55 patients with relapsed/refractory classical Hodgkin lymphoma made up the trial cohort, and each patient's best overall response was complete response, partial response or progressive disease. In the multi-cohort phase II CheckMate 205 trial, trial patients received single-agent nivolumab. An independent review committee assessed best overall response by applying the 2007 International Working Group response criteria. Trial PBMCs were obtained immediately prior to nivolumab initiation (C1D1) and on therapy at cycle 2 day 1 and cycle 4 day 1. Peripheral blood was collected in 8 mL Vacutainer Cell Preparation Tubes, from which PBMCs were isolated by centrifugation and then cryopreserved.

The clonotype comes from a human donor with classical Hodgkin lymphoma. Material: peripheral blood mononuclear cells (PBMCs), obtained before the second cycle of nivolumab. The sequence is built from TRBV2 and TRBJ2-2, with a weak D call of TRBD2 (6 bases match). The bases read TGTGCCAGCAGTGGGGCTAGCGTCGTCACCGGGGAGCTGTTTTTT. It specifies CASSGASVVTGELFF.